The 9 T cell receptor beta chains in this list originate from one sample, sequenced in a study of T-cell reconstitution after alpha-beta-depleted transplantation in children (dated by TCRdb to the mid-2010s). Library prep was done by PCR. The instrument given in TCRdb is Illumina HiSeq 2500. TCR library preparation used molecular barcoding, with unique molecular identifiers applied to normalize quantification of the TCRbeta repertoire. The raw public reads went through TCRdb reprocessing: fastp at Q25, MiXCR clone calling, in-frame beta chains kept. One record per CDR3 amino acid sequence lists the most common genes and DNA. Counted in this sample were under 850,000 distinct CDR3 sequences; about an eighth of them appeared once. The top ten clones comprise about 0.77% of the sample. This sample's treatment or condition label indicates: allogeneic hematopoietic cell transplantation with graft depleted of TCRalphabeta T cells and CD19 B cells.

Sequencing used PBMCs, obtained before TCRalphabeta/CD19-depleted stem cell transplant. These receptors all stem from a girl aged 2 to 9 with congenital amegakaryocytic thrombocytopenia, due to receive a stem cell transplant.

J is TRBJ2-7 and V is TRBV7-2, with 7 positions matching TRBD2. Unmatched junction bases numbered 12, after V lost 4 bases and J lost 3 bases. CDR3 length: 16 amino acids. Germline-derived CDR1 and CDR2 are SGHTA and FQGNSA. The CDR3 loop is CASSSQGLRGIYEQYF. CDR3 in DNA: TGTGCCAGCAGCTCCCAAGGATTGCGGGGGATCTACGAGCAGTACTTC.

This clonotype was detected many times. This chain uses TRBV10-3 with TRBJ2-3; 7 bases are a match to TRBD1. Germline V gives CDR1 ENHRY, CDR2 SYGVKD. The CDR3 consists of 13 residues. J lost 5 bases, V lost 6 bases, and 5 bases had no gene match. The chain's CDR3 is CAISRTGQDTQYF. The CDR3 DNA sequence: TGTGCCATCAGCCGGACAGGACAAGATACGCAGTATTTT.

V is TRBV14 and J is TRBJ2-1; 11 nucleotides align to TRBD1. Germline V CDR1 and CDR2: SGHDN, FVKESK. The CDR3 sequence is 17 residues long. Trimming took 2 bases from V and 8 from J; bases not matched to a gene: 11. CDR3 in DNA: TGTGCCAGCAGCCAATTGATCTCGGACAGGGGGCTGGATGAGCAGTTCTTC. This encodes CASSQLISDRGLDEQFF.

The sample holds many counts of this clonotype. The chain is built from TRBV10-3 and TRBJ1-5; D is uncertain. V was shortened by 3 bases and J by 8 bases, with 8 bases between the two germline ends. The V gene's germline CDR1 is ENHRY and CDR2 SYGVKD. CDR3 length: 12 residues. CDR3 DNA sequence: TGTGCCATCAGTGAACAAGGAAAGCCCCAGCATTTT. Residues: CAISEQGKPQHF.

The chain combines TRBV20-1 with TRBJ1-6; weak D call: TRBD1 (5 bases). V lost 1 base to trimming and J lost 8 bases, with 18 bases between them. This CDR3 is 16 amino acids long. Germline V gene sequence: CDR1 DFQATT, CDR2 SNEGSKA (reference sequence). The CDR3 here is CSARVQGHAGDSPLHF. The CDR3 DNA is TGCAGTGCTAGAGTTCAGGGCCACGCGGGCGATTCACCCCTCCACTTT.

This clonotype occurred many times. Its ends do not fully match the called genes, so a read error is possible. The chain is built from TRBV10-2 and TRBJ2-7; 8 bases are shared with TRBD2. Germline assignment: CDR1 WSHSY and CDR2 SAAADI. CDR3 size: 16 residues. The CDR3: CASSSMGTRGSFEQYF. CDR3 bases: TGCGCCAGCAGTTCTATGGGGACTAGGGGTTCCTTCGAGCAGTACTTC.

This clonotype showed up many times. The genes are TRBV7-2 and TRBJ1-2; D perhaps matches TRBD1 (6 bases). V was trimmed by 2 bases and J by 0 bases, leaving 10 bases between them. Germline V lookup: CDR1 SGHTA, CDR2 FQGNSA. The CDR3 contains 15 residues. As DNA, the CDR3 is TGTGCCAGCAGCTTAATGGACAGCCCTAACTATGGCTACACCTTC. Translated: CASSLMDSPNYGYTF.

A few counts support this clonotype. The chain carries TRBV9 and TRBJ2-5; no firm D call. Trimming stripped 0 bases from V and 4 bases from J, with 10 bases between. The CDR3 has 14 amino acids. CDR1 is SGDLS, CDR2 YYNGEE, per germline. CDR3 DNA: TGTGCCAGCAGCGTAGGTAGTGGGCGAGAGACCCAGTACTTC. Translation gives CASSVGSGRETQYF.

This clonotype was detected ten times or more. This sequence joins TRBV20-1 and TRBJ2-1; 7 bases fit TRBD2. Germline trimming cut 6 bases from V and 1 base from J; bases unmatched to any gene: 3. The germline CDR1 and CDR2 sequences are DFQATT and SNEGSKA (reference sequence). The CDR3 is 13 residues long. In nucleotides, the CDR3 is TGCAGTGCAACAGCGGGGTCCTACAATGAGCAGTTCTTC. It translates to CSATAGSYNEQFF.